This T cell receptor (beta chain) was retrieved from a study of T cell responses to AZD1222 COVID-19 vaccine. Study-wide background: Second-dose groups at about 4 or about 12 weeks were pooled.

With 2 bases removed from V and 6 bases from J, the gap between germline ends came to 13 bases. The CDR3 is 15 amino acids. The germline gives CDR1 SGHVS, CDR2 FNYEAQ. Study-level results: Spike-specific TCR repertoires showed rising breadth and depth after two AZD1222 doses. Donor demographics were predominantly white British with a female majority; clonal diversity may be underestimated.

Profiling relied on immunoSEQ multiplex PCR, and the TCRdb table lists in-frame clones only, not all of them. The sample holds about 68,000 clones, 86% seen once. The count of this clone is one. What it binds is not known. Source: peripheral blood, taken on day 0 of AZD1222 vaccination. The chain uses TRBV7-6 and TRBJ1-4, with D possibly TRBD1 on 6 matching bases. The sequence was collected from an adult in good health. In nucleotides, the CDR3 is TGTGCCAGCAGCTTAACGTCAGGGGCGTATGAAAAACTGTTTTTT. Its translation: CASSLTSGAYEKLFF.